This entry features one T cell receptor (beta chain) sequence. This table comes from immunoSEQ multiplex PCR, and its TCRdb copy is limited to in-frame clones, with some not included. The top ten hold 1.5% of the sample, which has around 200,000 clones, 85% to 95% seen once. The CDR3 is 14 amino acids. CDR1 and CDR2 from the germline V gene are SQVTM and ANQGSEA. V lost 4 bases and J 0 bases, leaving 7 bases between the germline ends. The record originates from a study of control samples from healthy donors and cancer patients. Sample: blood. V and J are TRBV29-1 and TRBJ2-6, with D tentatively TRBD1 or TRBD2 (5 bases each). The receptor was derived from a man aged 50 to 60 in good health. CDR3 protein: CSVGGSSGANVLTF. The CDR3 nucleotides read TGCAGCGTTGGGGGGAGCTCTGGGGCCAACGTCCTGACTTTC.